This T cell receptor (beta chain) was obtained from a study of identical twins. From the 5' RACE reads, TCRdb called clonotypes with MiXCR, one entry per CDR3 protein. This sample has over 550,000 distinct CDR3 sequences, with around 7.4% found just once. The CDR3 has 14 residues. The germline V gene encodes CDR1 ENHRY and CDR2 SYGVKD. V trimming: 4 bases; J trimming: 2 bases; junction bases outside the gene matches: 2. Another study also made use of these data, one on yellow fever vaccine responses in identical twins.

V is TRBV10-3 and J is TRBJ2-5, with 9 bases matching TRBD2. The TCR comes from a woman between 18 and 29 years old in good health. Sequencing used PBMCs. The CDR3 loop is CAISVAGVQETQYF. The CDR3 region has the DNA TGTGCCATCAGTGTAGCGGGGGTGCAAGAGACCCAGTACTTC.